This TCR beta chain was identified in a study of cytomegalovirus exposure and HLA in healthy donors. Study-wide results and caveats: After further analysis at a later stage, around 17,000 TCR beta sequences were associated with HLA alleles at 0.05 false discovery rate. Later analysis placed DRB1 highest and HLA-C lowest in TCR association rates, which differed by HLA locus.

Primers included in the PCR were 60 Vbeta and 13 Jbeta primers. Sequenced by immunoSEQ multiplex PCR; TCRdb stores in-frame clones only, minus some. Found here are about 70,000 clones, about nine tenths of them singletons; the top ten hold approximately 1.9%. Germline values: CDR1 SGHKS, CDR2 YYEKEE (reference sequence). V lost 3 bases to trimming and J lost 1 base; unmatched junction nucleotides: 7. The CDR3 totals 16 residues. Comments on this clone: Antigen unknown.

Sequenced sample: PBMCs. The source is a woman in her 30s in good health and CMV-seronegative. This chain joins TRBV5-5 and TRBJ2-5, with TRBD2 matching 9 bases. CDR3 protein: CASSSLAGELQETQYF. Written as DNA, the CDR3 is TGTGCCAGCAGCTCCTTAGCGGGAGAGCTCCAAGAGACCCAGTACTTC.